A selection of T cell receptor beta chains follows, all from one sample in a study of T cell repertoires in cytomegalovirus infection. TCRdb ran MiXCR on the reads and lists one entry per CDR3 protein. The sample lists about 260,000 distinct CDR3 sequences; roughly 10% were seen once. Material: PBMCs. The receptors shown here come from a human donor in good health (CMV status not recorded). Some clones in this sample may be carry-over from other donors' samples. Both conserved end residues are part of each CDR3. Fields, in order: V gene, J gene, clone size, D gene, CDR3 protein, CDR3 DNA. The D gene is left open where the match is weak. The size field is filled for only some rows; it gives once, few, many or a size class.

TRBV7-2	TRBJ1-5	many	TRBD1	CASSPQGDRYYSNQPQHF	TGTGCCAGCAGCCCACAGGGGGACAGATATTATAGCAATCAGCCCCAGCATTTT
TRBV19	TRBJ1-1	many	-	CASKVGAVFMNTEAFF	TGTGCCAGTAAGGTGGGGGCCGTATTCATGAACACTGAAGCTTTCTTT
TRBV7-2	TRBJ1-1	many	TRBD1	CASSSDRAGAEAFF	TGTGCCAGCAGCTCGGACAGGGCGGGAGCTGAAGCTTTCTTT
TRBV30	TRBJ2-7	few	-	CAWRPAWRRDNEQYF	TGTGCCTGGAGACCCGCCTGGCGGCGGGATAACGAGCAGTACTTC
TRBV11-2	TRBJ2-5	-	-	CASSLSGRETQYF	TGTGCCAGCAGCTTATCAGGGAGAGAGACCCAGTACTTC
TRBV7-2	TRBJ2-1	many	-	CASTRDLQRNEQFF	TGTGCCAGCACCCGGGACCTTCAGAGGAATGAGCAGTTCTTC
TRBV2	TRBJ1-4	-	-	CASSPVRGPNEKLFF	TGTGCCAGCAGCCCCGTGCGGGGTCCAAATGAAAAACTGTTTTTT
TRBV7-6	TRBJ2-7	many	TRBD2	CASTRLAGGKDEQYF	TGTGCCAGCACCCGACTAGCGGGAGGTAAAGACGAGCAGTACTTC
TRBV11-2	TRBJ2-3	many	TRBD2	CASSLQWEGPHTDTQYF	TGTGCCAGCAGCTTACAGTGGGAGGGCCCCCACACAGATACGCAGTATTTT
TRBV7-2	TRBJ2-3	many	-	CASSSDFSDTQYF	TGTGCCAGCAGCTCCGACTTCTCAGATACGCAGTATTTT
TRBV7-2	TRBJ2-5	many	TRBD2	CASSLSGVKETQYF	TGTGCCAGCAGCTTAAGCGGGGTCAAAGAGACCCAGTACTTC
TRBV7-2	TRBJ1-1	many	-	CASSSPGIAEAFF	TGTGCCAGCAGCTCACCGGGCATAGCTGAAGCTTTCTTT
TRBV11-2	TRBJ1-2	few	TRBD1	CASGQGAFYGYTF	TGTGCCAGCGGACAGGGGGCTTTCTATGGCTACACCTTC
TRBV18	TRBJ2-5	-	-	CASSRQFGQETQYF	TGTGCCAGCTCACGACAATTCGGACAGGAGACCCAGTACTTC
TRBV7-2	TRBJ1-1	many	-	CASSLGRDSVTEAFF	TGTGCCAGCAGCTTAGGACGTGACAGCGTCACTGAAGCTTTCTTT
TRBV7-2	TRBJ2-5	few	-	CASSLGSFETQYF	TGTGCCAGCAGCTTAGGTAGCTTCGAGACCCAGTACTTC
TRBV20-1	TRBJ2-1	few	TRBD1	CSARETGQWGNEQFF	TGCAGTGCTAGAGAGACAGGGCAATGGGGCAATGAGCAGTTCTTC
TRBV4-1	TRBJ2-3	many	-	CASSFVNLADTQYF	TGTGCCAGCAGTTTCGTGAATCTGGCAGATACGCAGTATTTT
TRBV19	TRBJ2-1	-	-	CASSIQTPGGEQFF	TGTGCCAGTAGTATACAGACCCCGGGCGGTGAGCAGTTCTTC
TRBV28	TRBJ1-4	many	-	CASSLSGAANEKLFF	TGTGCCAGCAGTTTGTCAGGAGCGGCTAATGAAAAACTGTTTTTT
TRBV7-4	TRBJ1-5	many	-	CASTTGLGGNQPQHF	TGTGCCAGCACTACTGGCCTCGGGGGCAATCAGCCCCAGCATTTT
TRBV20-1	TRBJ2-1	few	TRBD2	CSARLAGVKIYNEQFF	TGCAGTGCTAGACTAGCGGGGGTAAAAATCTACAATGAGCAGTTCTTC
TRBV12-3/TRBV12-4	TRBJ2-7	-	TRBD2	CASSLKSGGAAEQYF	TGTGCCAGCAGTTTAAAAAGCGGGGGGGCTGCTGAGCAGTACTTC
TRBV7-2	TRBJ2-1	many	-	CASSLWTANEQFF	TGTGCCAGCAGCTTGTGGACCGCCAATGAGCAGTTCTTC
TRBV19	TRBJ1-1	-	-	CASSPPSSGATEAFF	TGTGCCAGTAGTCCCCCGAGCTCTGGGGCCACTGAAGCTTTCTTT
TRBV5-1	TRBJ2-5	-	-	CASSQDSPRETQYF	TGCGCCAGCAGCCAGGACAGCCCAAGAGAGACCCAGTACTTC
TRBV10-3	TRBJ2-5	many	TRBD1	CATGQGQETQYF	TGTGCCACAGGACAGGGTCAAGAGACCCAGTACTTC
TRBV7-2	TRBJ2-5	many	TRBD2	CASSLGRGGETQYF	TGTGCCAGCAGCTTAGGTCGGGGAGGGGAGACCCAGTACTTC
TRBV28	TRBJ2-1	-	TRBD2	CASSLLTSGGDEQFF	TGTGCCAGCAGTTTATTGACTAGCGGGGGGGATGAGCAGTTCTTC
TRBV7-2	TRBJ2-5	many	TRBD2	CASSLRAGTSGSGETQYF	TGTGCCAGCAGCTTAAGAGCAGGGACTAGCGGGAGCGGCGAGACCCAGTACTTC
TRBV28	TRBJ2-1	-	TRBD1	CASSLSLGGGTGGSEQFF	TGTGCCAGCAGTTTATCACTGGGGGGGGGGACAGGGGGCAGTGAGCAGTTCTTC
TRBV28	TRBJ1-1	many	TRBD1	CASSRGTVLEAFF	TGTGCCAGCAGCCGGGGGACAGTACTTGAAGCTTTCTTT
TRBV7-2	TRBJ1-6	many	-	CASSLTPNSPLHF	TGTGCCAGCAGCTTAACTCCTAATTCACCCCTCCACTTT
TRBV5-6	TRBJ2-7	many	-	CASSLGTTEGKSYEQYF	TGTGCCAGCAGCTTGGGGACCACTGAGGGGAAGTCCTACGAGCAGTACTTC
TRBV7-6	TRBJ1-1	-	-	CASSPRHLRNTEAFF	TGTGCCAGCAGCCCTAGACATCTTCGGAACACTGAAGCTTTCTTT
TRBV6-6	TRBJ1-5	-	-	CASSYSQGTRQPQHF	TGTGCCAGCAGTTACTCCCAGGGTACACGGCAGCCCCAGCATTTT
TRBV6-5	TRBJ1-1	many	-	CASSSGTLFEAFF	TGTGCCAGCAGCTCCGGGACCCTATTTGAAGCTTTCTTT
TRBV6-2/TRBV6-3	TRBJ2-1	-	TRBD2	CASRAGGFSSYNEQFF	TGTGCCAGCAGAGCGGGGGGTTTTAGCTCCTACAATGAGCAGTTCTTC
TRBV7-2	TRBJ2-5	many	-	CASTMRETQYF	TGTGCCAGCACTATGCGAGAGACCCAGTACTTC
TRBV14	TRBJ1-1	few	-	CASTGLSEAFF	TGTGCCAGCACGGGACTCTCAGAAGCTTTCTTT
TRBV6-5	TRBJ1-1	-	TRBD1	CASSARDRHSTEAFF	TGTGCCAGCAGTGCCCGGGACAGGCACTCGACTGAAGCTTTCTTT
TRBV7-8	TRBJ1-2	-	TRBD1	CASSSLRGANYGYTF	TGTGCCAGCAGCTCCCTCAGGGGGGCGAACTATGGCTACACCTTC
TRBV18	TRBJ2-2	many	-	CASSPPDRPPGELFF	TGTGCCAGCTCACCGCCCGACAGGCCACCCGGGGAGCTGTTTTTT
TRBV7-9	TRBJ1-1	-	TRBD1	CASSQQGGRNTEAFF	TGTGCCAGCAGCCAGCAGGGGGGTAGGAACACTGAAGCTTTCTTT